This TCR beta chain was captured in a study of T cell responses to AZD1222 COVID-19 vaccine. Study conclusions and caveats: Just 5 to 7 AZD1222 recipients tested seropositive at baseline. Clonal diversity was possibly underestimated; the donors were predominantly white British and more often female. Reportedly, nearly half the spike-specific TCRs target unmutated variant regions.

This CDR3 has 17 amino acids. CDR1 and CDR2 (germline): LNHDA, SQIVND (reference sequence). After removal of 3 bases from V and 0 bases from J, the junction contained 8 bases not matched to a gene. A remark on this clone: What it binds is unknown.

Generated by immunoSEQ multiplex PCR, the TCRdb table keeps only in-frame clones and is missing some. This sample yields about 90,000 clones, of which roughly 89% are seen a single time; around 5.2% belongs to the top ten. This chain uses TRBV19 with TRBJ2-3, with 8 bases that match TRBD2. The receptor was isolated from an adult in good health. The sequencing used peripheral blood, collected on day 0 of MenACWY control vaccination. The CDR3 is CASSMKIAGSSTDTQYF. The CDR3 nucleotides are TGTGCCAGTAGTATGAAAATAGCGGGGTCTAGCACAGATACGCAGTATTTT.